This record concerns one TCR beta chain sequence. Its antigen is not known. Losses at the gene ends were 4 bases for V and 0 bases for J; bases not matched to a gene: 6. The CDR3 contains 15 residues. Germline CDR1 reads SGHRS; CDR2 reads YFSETQ. Nominally healthy donors provided the samples, though records likely missed some immune exposures. These data belong to a study of cytomegalovirus exposure and HLA in healthy donors. General observations from the study: Later analysis identified a missense DCLRE1C variant that was linked to TCR beta V- and J-gene trimming. Common viral pathogens seemed, in a later analysis, to connect with several of the most significant clusters. Immune exposure was documented only through CMV serostatus.

PCR used 60 Vbeta primers and 13 Jbeta primers. TCRdb keeps only in-frame clones here, not all; method: immunoSEQ multiplex PCR. The data hold tens of thousands of clones, with roughly 80% observed a single time. This chain links TRBV5-1 with TRBJ1-1, with 7 bases that match TRBD1. Sequenced input: PBMCs. The receptor's source is a woman in her thirties or forties in good health and CMV-seropositive. CDR3 DNA: TGCGCCAGCAGCCCCGGGGACAGCATGAACACTGAAGCTTTCTTT. Translation: CASSPGDSMNTEAFF. Filled out from reference TRBV5-1 and TRBJ1-1, the complete variable domain reads KAGVTQTPRYLIKTRGQQVTLSCSPISGHRSVSWYQQTPGQGLQFLFEYFSETQRNKGNFPGRFSGRQFSNSRSEMNVSTLELGDSALYLCASSPGDSMNTEAFFGQGTRLTVV.